These T cell receptor beta chains were read from a single sample in a study of blood T cell repertoires in COVID-19. This table comes from immunoSEQ multiplex PCR, and its TCRdb copy is limited to in-frame clones, with some not included. This sample has just over 150,000 clones, with roughly 82% found just once. What was sequenced was peripheral blood. Receptors were obtained from a woman aged 40 to 50 with COVID-19, enrolled during active disease. Both conserved end residues are part of each CDR3. The D gene is left open where the match is weak. Part of the rows lack a size; the others show once, few, many or a class for expanded clones.

size	V	J	D	length	CDR3	DNA
few	TRBV24-1	TRBJ2-3	-	16	CAVAAHGQSSTDTQYF	TGTGCCGTGGCCGCCCACGGACAATCTAGCACAGATACGCAGTATTTT
-	TRBV2	TRBJ2-2	TRBD1	15	CASTKGTANTGELFF	TGTGCCAGCACCAAGGGGACAGCGAACACCGGGGAGCTGTTTTTT
-	TRBV18	TRBJ2-3	TRBD1	14	CASSLGGRTDTQYF	TGTGCCAGCTCACTAGGGGGCAGGACAGATACGCAGTATTTT
-	TRBV11-2	TRBJ2-2	-	17	CASSFSAGGANAGELFF	TGTGCCAGCAGCTTTAGCGCCGGCGGGGCTAACGCCGGGGAGCTGTTTTTT
-	TRBV28	TRBJ2-1	-	12	CASSTWTPEQFF	TGTGCCAGCAGTACATGGACTCCTGAGCAGTTCTTC
-	TRBV4-2	TRBJ2-7	-	15	CASSQDRTGFYEQYF	TGTGCCAGCAGCCAAGATAGAACAGGGTTCTACGAGCAGTACTTC
-	TRBV5-8	TRBJ2-1	TRBD1	15	CASSSGTGVYNEQFF	TGTGCCAGCAGCTCCGGGACAGGGGTATACAATGAGCAGTTCTTC
few	TRBV29-1	TRBJ1-1	-	14	CSVKNGQLNTEAFF	TGCAGCGTCAAGAATGGACAGCTGAACACTGAAGCTTTCTTT
few	TRBV19	TRBJ2-3	-	12	CASKQNTDTQYF	TGTGCCAGCAAACAGAACACAGATACGCAGTATTTT
-	TRBV19	TRBJ1-2	-	12	CASLKGDYGYTF	TGTGCCAGTCTCAAGGGGGACTATGGCTACACCTTC
-	TRBV5-4	TRBJ2-5	-	12	CASSPPGGTQYF	TGTGCCAGCAGCCCACCCGGCGGGACCCAGTACTTC
-	TRBV30	TRBJ2-3	-	14	CASARDPNTDTQYF	TGTGCCTCGGCCCGGGATCCAAACACAGATACGCAGTATTTT
-	TRBV6-6	TRBJ1-6	TRBD1	13	CASGDRGNSPLHF	TGTGCCAGCGGGGACAGGGGGAATTCACCCCTCCACTTT
few	TRBV4-1	TRBJ2-1	TRBD2	18	CASSPGLAGGFSYNEQFF	TGCGCCAGCAGCCCGGGACTAGCGGGGGGCTTCTCCTACAATGAGCAGTTCTTC
-	TRBV18	TRBJ1-4	-	15	CASSPPRTESEKLFF	TGTGCCAGCTCACCACCCCGGACAGAGAGTGAAAAACTGTTTTTT
-	TRBV5-1	TRBJ1-3	TRBD1	18	CASTLLSPGTGFGNTIYF	TGCGCCAGCACTTTACTCAGTCCCGGGACAGGGTTCGGAAACACCATATATTTT
-	TRBV6-6	TRBJ1-5	TRBD1	17	CASSPDRGRLINQPQHF	TGTGCCAGCAGTCCCGACAGGGGGCGACTTATCAATCAGCCCCAGCATTTT
-	TRBV3-1/TRBV3-2	TRBJ2-1	TRBD2	17	CASSRKTSGSSYNEQFF	TGTGCCAGCAGCCGAAAGACTAGCGGAAGCTCCTACAATGAGCAGTTCTTC
-	TRBV5-1	TRBJ2-5	TRBD2	17	CASSIGTSGSLRETQYF	TGCGCCAGCAGCATCGGGACTAGCGGGAGCCTCCGAGAGACCCAGTACTTC
few	TRBV7-2	TRBJ1-1	-	14	CASSLVAGNTEAFF	TGTGCCAGCAGCTTAGTGGCAGGTAACACTGAAGCTTTCTTT
-	TRBV2	TRBJ2-7	-	11	CASVGGGEQYF	TGTGCCAGCGTGGGAGGGGGCGAGCAGTACTTC
-	TRBV9	TRBJ2-7	TRBD1	14	CASSETGQFYEQYF	TGTGCCAGCAGCGAAACGGGACAGTTCTACGAGCAGTACTTC
-	TRBV6-4	TRBJ2-1	-	13	CASSRQLGNEQFF	TGTGCCAGCAGTCGACAACTGGGCAATGAGCAGTTCTTC
-	TRBV4-1	TRBJ2-1	-	12	CASSPGGAEQFF	TGCGCCAGCAGCCCAGGTGGGGCGGAGCAGTTCTTC
-	TRBV5-4	TRBJ2-7	TRBD1	15	CASSQPDRAYYEQYF	TGTGCCAGCAGCCAACCGGACAGGGCCTACTACGAGCAGTACTTC
-	TRBV5-8	TRBJ2-4	-	15	CASSLSGRAKNIQYF	TGTGCCAGCAGCTTGTCTGGCAGGGCCAAAAACATTCAGTACTTC
-	TRBV28	TRBJ2-2	TRBD2	15	CASSPPAGVTGELFF	TGTGCCAGCAGTCCCCCGGCGGGGGTGACCGGGGAGCTGTTTTTT
once	TRBV28	TRBJ1-4	-	11	CASSFGEKLFF	TGTGCCAGCAGTTTCGGTGAAAAACTGTTTTTT
-	TRBV3-1/TRBV3-2	TRBJ2-3	-	13	CASKMGGTDTQYF	TGTGCCAGCAAAATGGGCGGGACAGATACGCAGTATTTT
-	TRBV25-1	TRBJ1-1	-	16	CASSEFGMEGGTEAFF	TGTGCCAGCAGTGAATTCGGGATGGAGGGCGGCACTGAAGCTTTCTTT
-	TRBV19	TRBJ2-4	-	15	CASSIEALAKNIQYF	TGTGCCAGTAGTATAGAGGCCCTAGCCAAAAACATTCAGTACTTC
many	TRBV28	TRBJ2-7	TRBD1	15	CASSFVPGGTYEQYF	TGTGCCAGCAGTTTTGTTCCAGGGGGCACGTACGAGCAGTACTTC
-	TRBV30	TRBJ2-3	TRBD1	15	CAWSYGQGVSDTQYF	TGTGCCTGGAGTTATGGACAGGGGGTCTCAGATACGCAGTATTTT
-	TRBV30	TRBJ2-1	-	12	CAWSPQGNEQFF	TGTGCCTGGAGCCCGCAGGGCAATGAGCAGTTCTTC
-	TRBV7-8	TRBJ2-5	TRBD2	15	CASSWGTSGAETQYF	TGTGCCAGCAGCTGGGGGACTAGCGGGGCAGAGACCCAGTACTTC
-	TRBV11-2	TRBJ2-1	-	12	CASRDNNNEQFF	TGTGCCAGCAGGGACAATAACAATGAGCAGTTCTTC
few	TRBV13	TRBJ2-1	TRBD2	19	CASSLSPEAGVPAYNEQFF	TGTGCCAGCAGCTTATCGCCGGAAGCGGGAGTGCCCGCCTACAATGAGCAGTTCTTC
-	TRBV6-6	TRBJ2-2	-	14	CASRSGDTTGELFF	TGTGCCAGCAGAAGCGGGGACACGACCGGGGAGCTGTTTTTT
-	TRBV7-9	TRBJ2-3	TRBD2	17	CASSFLAGGSGTDTQYF	TGTGCCAGCAGCTTTCTAGCGGGAGGGTCGGGCACAGATACGCAGTATTTT
-	TRBV28	TRBJ2-3	-	11	CASTGTDTQYF	TGTGCCAGCACAGGGACAGATACGCAGTATTTT
few	TRBV2	TRBJ1-1	-	13	CASTSGGGSGAFF	TGTGCCAGCACCTCCGGCGGGGGGTCGGGAGCTTTCTTT
few	TRBV2	TRBJ2-7	TRBD2	12	CASGLAGYEQYF	TGTGCCAGCGGACTAGCTGGCTACGAGCAGTACTTC
-	TRBV6-1	TRBJ2-2	-	15	CASTSGQANTGELFF	TGTGCCAGCACCTCGGGACAAGCGAACACCGGGGAGCTGTTTTTT
-	TRBV19	TRBJ2-2	-	13	CASSIDSTGELFF	TGTGCCAGTAGTATAGATAGCACCGGGGAGCTGTTTTTT
-	TRBV10-1	TRBJ2-3	TRBD1	13	CASSWTGVDTQYF	TGCGCCAGCAGCTGGACAGGGGTAGATACGCAGTATTTT
-	TRBV10-1	TRBJ2-5	-	14	CASSDGGAMKTQYF	TGCGCCAGCAGTGATGGAGGGGCTATGAAGACCCAGTACTTC
-	TRBV7-2	TRBJ2-1	TRBD2	16	CASSKDGGRAYNEQFF	TGTGCCAGCAGCAAAGATGGAGGGAGGGCCTACAATGAGCAGTTCTTC
-	TRBV5-6	TRBJ1-1	TRBD1	16	CASSFSGTGMNTEAFF	TGTGCCAGCAGTTTTTCCGGGACAGGGATGAACACTGAAGCTTTCTTT
few	TRBV29-1	TRBJ1-3	-	12	CSVESSGNTIYF	TGCAGCGTTGAGAGCTCTGGAAACACCATATATTTT
-	TRBV6-9	TRBJ2-7	TRBD2	13	CTHDGTSSYEQYF	TGTACCCACGACGGGACTAGCTCCTACGAGCAGTACTTC
-	TRBV5-6	TRBJ2-2	TRBD1	16	CASSWGQGRAVGELFF	TGTGCCAGCAGCTGGGGACAGGGAAGAGCCGTCGGGGAGCTGTTTTTT
-	TRBV6-5	TRBJ2-2	TRBD2	14	CASHKRGSTGELFF	TGTGCCAGCCACAAGCGGGGGAGTACCGGGGAGCTGTTTTTT
once	TRBV7-2	TRBJ2-5	-	15	CASSLGTPGRETQYF	TGTGCCAGCAGCTTAGGGACTCCTGGTCGAGAGACCCAGTACTTC
-	TRBV6-5	TRBJ1-1	-	12	CASNGVSTKAFF	TGTGCCAGTAATGGCGTGTCAACTAAAGCTTTCTTT
-	TRBV6-2/TRBV6-3	TRBJ1-2	-	15	CASSYSVGGLAGYTF	TGTGCCAGCAGTTACTCGGTAGGGGGTTTGGCTGGCTACACCTTC
-	TRBV3-1/TRBV3-2	TRBJ2-2	-	11	CASCGTGELFF	TGTGCCAGCTGCGGCACCGGGGAGCTGTTTTTT
-	TRBV29-1	TRBJ1-4	-	12	CSVVGGDEKLFF	TGCAGCGTTGTAGGGGGAGATGAAAAACTGTTTTTT
-	TRBV11-2	TRBJ2-7	TRBD1	15	CASSLVRGQGYEQYF	TGTGCCAGCAGCTTAGTGAGGGGACAGGGGTACGAGCAGTACTTC
-	TRBV7-3	TRBJ1-1	TRBD1	18	CASSLTPIAGTANTEAFF	TGTGCCAGCAGCTTAACCCCTATCGCCGGGACAGCCAACACTGAAGCTTTCTTT
many	TRBV28	TRBJ1-3	-	13	CASSLVVTAAKDF	TGTGCCAGCAGTTTAGTAGTGACAGCCGCGAAGGATTTT